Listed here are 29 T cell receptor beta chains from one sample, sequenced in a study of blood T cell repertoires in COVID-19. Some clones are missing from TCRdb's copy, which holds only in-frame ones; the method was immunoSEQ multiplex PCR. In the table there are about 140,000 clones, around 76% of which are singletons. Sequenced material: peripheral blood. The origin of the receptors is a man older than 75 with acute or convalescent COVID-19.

CDR3 nucleotides: TGTGCCAGCAGCCAAGAGTCGGTTTACTCTGGGGCCAACGTCCTGACTTTC. This sequence encodes CASSQESVYSGANVLTF. The rearrangement links TRBV3-1 (or the pseudogene TRBV3-2) to TRBJ2-6; D gene ambiguous. Germline V lookup: CDR1 LGHDT, CDR2 YNNKEL (reference sequence). V lost 0 bases and J 0 bases, leaving 9 bases between the germline ends. The CDR3 runs 17 residues.

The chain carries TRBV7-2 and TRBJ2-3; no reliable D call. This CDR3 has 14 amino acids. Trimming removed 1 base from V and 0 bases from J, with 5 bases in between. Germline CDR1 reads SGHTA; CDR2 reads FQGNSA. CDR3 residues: CASSLVSSTDTQYF. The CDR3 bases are TGTGCCAGCAGCTTAGTTTCTAGCACAGATACGCAGTATTTT.

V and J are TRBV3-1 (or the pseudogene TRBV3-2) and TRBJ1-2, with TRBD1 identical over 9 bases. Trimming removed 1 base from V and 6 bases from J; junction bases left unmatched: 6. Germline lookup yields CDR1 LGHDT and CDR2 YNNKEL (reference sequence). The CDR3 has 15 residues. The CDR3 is CASSQGTGVPNGYTF. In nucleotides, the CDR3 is TGTGCCAGCAGCCAAGGGACAGGGGTTCCCAATGGCTACACCTTC.

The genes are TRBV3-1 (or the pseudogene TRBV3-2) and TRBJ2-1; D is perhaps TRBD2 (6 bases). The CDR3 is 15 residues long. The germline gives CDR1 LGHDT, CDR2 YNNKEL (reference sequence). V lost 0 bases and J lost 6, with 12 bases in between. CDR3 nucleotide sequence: TGTGCCAGCAGCCAAGATCTCTCTAGCGCCAATGAGCAGTTCTTC. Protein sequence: CASSQDLSSANEQFF.

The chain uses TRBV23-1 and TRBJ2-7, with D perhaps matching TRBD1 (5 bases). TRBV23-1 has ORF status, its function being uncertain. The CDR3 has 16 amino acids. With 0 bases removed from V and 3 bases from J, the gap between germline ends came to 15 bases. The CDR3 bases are TGCGCCAGCAGTCAATCGATGATAGGCAGGGTCTACGAGCAGTACTTC. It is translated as CASSQSMIGRVYEQYF.

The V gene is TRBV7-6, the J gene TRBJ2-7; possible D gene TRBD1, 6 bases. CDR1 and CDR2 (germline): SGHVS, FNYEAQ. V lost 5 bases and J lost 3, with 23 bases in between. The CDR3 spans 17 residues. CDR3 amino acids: CASSPVPGQIGGYEQYF. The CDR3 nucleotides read TGTGCCAGCAGCCCAGTCCCGGGACAAATTGGAGGCTACGAGCAGTACTTC.

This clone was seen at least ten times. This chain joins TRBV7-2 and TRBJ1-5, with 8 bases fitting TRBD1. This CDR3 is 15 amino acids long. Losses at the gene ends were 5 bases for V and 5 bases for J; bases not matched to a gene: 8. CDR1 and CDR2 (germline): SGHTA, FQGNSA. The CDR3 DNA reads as TGTGCCAGCAGCCAAGGGCAGGGGGCGTATCAGCCCCAGCATTTT. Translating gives CASSQGQGAYQPQHF.

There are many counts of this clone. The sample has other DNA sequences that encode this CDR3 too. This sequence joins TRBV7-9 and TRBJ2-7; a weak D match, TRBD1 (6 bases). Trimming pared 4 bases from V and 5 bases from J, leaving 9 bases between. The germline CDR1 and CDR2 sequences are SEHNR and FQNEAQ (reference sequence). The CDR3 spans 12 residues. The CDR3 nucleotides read TGTGCCAGCAGCTCCACAGGGAACGAGCAGTACTTC. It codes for CASSSTGNEQYF.

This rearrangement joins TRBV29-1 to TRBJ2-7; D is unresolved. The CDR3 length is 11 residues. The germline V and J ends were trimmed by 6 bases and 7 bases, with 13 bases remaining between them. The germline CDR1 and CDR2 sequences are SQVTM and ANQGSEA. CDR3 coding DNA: TGCAGCGTGAGTGGAGTTAGGGAGCAGTACTTC. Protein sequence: CSVSGVREQYF.

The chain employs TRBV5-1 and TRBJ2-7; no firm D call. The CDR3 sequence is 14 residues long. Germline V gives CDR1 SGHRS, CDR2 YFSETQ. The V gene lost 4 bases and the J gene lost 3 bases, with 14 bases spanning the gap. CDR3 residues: CASSLQGTVYEQYF. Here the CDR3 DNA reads TGCGCCAGCAGCCTTCAAGGTACAGTCTACGAGCAGTACTTC.

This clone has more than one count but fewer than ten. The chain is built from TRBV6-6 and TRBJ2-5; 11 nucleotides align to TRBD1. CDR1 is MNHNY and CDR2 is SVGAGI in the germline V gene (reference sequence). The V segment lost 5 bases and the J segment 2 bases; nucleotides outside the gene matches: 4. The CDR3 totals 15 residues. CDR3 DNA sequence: TGTGCCAGCAGTCCCCGGGACAGGGGGCAAGAGACCCAGTACTTC. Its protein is CASSPRDRGQETQYF.

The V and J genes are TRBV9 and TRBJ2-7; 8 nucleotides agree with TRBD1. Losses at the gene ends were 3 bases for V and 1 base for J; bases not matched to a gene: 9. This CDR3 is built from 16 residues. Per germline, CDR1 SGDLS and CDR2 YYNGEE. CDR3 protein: CASSASGTGFSYEQYF. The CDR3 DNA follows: TGTGCCAGCAGCGCCTCCGGGACAGGTTTTTCCTACGAGCAGTACTTC.

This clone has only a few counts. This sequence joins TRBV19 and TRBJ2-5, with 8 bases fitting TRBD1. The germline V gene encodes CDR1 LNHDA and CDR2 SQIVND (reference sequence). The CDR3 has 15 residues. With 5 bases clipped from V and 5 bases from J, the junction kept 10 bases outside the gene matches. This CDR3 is CASSGGQGAGETQYF. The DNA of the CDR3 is TGTGCCAGTAGTGGGGGTCAGGGGGCCGGGGAGACCCAGTACTTC.

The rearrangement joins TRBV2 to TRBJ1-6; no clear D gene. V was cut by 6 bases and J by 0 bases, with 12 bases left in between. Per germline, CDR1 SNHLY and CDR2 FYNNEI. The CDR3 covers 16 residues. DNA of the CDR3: TGTGCCAGCAGGGACTCCGTGAGCTCCTATAATTCACCCCTCCACTTT. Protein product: CASRDSVSSYNSPLHF.

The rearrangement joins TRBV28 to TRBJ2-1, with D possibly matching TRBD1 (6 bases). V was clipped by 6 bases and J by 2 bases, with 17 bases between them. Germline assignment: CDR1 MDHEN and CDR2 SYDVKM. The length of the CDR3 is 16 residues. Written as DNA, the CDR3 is TGTGCCAGCAGCTCGCCTACAGGGCTGACCTACAATGAGCAGTTCTTC. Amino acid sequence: CASSSPTGLTYNEQFF.

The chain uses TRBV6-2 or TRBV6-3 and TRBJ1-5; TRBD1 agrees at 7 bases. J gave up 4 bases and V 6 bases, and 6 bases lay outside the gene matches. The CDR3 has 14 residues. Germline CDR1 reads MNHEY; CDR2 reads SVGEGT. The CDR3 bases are TGTGCCAGCAGCCGGGACAGAGGAAATCAGCCCCAGCATTTT. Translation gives CASSRDRGNQPQHF.

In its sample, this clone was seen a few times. CDR3 coding DNA: TGTGCCAGCAGCCCCGGGACACCCTATGGCTACACCTTC. This gives the protein CASSPGTPYGYTF. The genes are TRBV7-9 and TRBJ1-2; tentatively, D is TRBD1 (6 bases). The CDR3 covers 13 residues. V was clipped by 5 bases and J by 4 bases, with 11 bases between them. Germline V CDR1 and CDR2: SEHNR, FQNEAQ (reference sequence).

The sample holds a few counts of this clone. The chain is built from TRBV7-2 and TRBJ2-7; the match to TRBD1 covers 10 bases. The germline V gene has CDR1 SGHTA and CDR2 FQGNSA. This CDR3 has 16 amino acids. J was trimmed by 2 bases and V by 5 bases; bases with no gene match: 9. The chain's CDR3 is CASSPSSGTGAYEQYF. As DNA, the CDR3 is TGTGCCAGCAGCCCGTCGTCCGGGACAGGGGCCTACGAGCAGTACTTC.

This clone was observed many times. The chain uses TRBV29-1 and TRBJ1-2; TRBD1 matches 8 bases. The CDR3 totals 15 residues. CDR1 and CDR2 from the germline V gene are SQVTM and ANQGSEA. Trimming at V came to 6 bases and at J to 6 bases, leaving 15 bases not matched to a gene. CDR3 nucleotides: TGCAGCGTGGGGAATGGGGTCAGGGGGCCCGATGGCTACACCTTC. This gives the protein CSVGNGVRGPDGYTF. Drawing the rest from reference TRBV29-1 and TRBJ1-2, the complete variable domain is SAVISQKPSRDICQRGTSLTIQCQVDSQVTMMFWYRQQPGQSLTLIATANQGSEATYESGFVIDKFPISRPNLTFSTLTVSNMSPEDSSIYLCSVGNGVRGPDGYTFGSGTRLTVV.

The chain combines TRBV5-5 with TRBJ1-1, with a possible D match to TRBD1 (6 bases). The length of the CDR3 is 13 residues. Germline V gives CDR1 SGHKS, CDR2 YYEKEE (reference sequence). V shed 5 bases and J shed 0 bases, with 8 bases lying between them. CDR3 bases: TGTGCCAGCAGACGGACAGTGAACACTGAAGCTTTCTTT. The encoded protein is CASRRTVNTEAFF.

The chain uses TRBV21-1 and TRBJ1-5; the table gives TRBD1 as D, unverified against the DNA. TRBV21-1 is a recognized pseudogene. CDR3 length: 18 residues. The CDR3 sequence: CASSKDSRHRKSNQPQHF. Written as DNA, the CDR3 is TGTGCCAGCAGCAAAGATAGTCGGCACAGGAAGAGCAATCAGCCCCAGCATTTT.

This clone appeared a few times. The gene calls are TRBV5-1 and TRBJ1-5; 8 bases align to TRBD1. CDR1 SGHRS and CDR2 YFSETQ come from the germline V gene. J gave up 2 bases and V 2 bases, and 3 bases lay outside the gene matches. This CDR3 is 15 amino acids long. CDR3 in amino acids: CASSLQGGRNQPQHF. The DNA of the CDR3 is TGCGCCAGCAGCTTACAGGGGGGACGCAATCAGCCCCAGCATTTT.

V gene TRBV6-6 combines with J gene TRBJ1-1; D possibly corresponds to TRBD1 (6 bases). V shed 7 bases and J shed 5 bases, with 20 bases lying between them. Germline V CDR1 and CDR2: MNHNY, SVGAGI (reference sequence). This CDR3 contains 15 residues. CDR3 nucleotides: TGTGCCAGCATAACAGGGTTTCAGATCAGGACTGAAGCTTTCTTT. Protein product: CASITGFQIRTEAFF.

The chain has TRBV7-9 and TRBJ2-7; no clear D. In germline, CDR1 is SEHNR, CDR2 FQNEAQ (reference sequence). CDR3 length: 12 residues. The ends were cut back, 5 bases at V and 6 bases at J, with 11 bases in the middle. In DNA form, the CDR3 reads TGTGCCAGCAGCCGAGAATCCCCCGAGCAGTACTTC. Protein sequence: CASSRESPEQYF.

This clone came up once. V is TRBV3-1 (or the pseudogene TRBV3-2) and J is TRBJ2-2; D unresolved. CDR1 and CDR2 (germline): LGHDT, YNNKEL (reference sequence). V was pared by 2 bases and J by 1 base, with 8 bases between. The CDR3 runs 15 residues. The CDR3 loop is CASSQLQVNTGELFF. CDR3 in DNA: TGTGCCAGCAGCCAACTTCAGGTGAACACCGGGGAGCTGTTTTTT.

The CDR3 spells CASSLTPGIEVYF. The CDR3 DNA is TGTGCCAGCAGCTTGACTCCAGGGATTGAAGTGTACTTC. The chain has TRBV5-6 and TRBJ2-7, with D possibly TRBD1 on 5 matching bases. Germline V lookup: CDR1 SGHDT, CDR2 YYEEEE. V dropped 1 base and J dropped 12 bases, with 17 bases sitting between them. The CDR3 extends over 13 amino acids.

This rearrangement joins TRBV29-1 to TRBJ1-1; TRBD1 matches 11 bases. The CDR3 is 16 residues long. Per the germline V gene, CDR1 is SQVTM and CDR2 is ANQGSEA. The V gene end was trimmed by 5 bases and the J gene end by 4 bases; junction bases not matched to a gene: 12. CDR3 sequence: CSVSTGTGGFSTEAFF. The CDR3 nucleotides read TGCAGCGTTTCAACCGGGACAGGGGGGTTTAGCACTGAAGCTTTCTTT.

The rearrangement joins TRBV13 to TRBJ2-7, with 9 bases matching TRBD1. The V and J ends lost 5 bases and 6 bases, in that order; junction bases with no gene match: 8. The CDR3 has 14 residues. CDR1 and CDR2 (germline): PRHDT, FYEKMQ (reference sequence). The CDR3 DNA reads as TGTGCCAGCAGCCCCGGGACAGGGAGATTCGAGCAGTACTTC. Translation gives CASSPGTGRFEQYF.

CDR3 in DNA: TGTGCCAGCAGCAATCCTCCTAGCGGGGGGTGGGATACGCAGTATTTT. Its translation is CASSNPPSGGWDTQYF. The chain joins TRBV7-3 to TRBJ2-3; 11 nucleotides match TRBD2. The CDR3 spans 16 residues. J was trimmed by 6 bases and V by 5 bases; bases with no gene match: 10. Per the germline V gene, CDR1 is SGHTA and CDR2 is FQGTGA.